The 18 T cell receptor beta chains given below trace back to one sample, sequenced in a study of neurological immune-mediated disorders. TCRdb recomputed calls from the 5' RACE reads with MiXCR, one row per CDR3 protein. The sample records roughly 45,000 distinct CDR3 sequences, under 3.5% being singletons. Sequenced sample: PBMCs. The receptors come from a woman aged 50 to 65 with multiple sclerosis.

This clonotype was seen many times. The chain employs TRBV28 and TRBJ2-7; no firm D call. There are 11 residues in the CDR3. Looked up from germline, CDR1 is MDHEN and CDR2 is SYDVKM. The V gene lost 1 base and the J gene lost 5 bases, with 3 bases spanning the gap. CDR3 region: CASSLYHEQYF. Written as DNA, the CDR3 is TGTGCCAGCAGTTTATATCACGAGCAGTACTTC.

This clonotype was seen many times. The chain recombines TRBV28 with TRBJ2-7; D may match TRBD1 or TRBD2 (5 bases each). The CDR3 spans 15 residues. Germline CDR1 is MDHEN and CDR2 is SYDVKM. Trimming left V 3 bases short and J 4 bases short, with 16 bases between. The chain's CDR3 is CASSFNVWGYYEQYF. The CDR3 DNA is TGTGCCAGCAGTTTTAATGTTTGGGGGTATTACGAGCAGTACTTC.

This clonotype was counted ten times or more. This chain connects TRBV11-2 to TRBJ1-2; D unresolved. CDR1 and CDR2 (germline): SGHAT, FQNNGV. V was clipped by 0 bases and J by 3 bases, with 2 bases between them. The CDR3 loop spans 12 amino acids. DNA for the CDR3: TGTGCCAGCAGCTTAGACCACTATGGCTACACCTTC. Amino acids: CASSLDHYGYTF.

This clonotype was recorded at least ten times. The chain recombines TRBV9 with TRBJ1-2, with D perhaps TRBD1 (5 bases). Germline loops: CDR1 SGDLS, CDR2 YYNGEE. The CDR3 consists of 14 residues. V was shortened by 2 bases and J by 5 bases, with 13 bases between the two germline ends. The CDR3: CASSVGGRTYGYTF. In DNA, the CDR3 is TGTGCCAGCAGCGTTGGGGGACGGACGTATGGCTACACCTTC.

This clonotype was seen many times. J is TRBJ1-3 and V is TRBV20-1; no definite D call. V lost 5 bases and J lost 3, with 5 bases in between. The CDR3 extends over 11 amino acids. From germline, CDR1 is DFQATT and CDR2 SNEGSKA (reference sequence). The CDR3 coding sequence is TGCAGTGCTGGAAATGGAAACACCATATATTTT. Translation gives CSAGNGNTIYF.

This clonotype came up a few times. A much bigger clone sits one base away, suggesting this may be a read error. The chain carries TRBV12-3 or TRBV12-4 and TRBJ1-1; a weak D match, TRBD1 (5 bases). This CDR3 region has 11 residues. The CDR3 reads CDSSPGPEAFF. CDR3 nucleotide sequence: TGTGACAGCAGCCCGGGACCTGAAGCTTTCTTT.

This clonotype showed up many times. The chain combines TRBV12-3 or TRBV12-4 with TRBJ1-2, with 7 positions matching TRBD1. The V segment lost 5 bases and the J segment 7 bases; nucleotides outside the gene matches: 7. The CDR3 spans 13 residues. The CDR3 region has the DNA TGTGCCAGCAGTCTCGAGGGGGCAAGTGGCTACACCTTC. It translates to CASSLEGASGYTF.

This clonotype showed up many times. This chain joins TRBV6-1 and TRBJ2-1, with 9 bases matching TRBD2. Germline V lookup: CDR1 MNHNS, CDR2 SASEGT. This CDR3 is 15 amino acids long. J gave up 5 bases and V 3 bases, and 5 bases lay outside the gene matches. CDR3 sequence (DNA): TGTGCCAGCAGTGATCTTAGCGGGGGACACAATGAGCAGTTCTTC. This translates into CASSDLSGGHNEQFF.

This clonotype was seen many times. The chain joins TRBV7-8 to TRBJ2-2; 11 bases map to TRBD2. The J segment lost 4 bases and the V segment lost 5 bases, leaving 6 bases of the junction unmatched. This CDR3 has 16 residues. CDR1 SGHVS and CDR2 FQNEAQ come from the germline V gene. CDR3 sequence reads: CASSTALAGVTGELFF. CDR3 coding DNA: TGTGCCAGCAGCACAGCACTAGCGGGAGTCACCGGGGAGCTGTTTTTT.

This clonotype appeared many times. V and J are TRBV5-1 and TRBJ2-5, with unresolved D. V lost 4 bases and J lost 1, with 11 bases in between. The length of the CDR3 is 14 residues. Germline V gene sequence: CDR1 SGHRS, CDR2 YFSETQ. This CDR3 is CASSPLGIQETQYF. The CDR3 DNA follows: TGCGCCAGCAGCCCCCTGGGCATCCAAGAGACCCAGTACTTC.

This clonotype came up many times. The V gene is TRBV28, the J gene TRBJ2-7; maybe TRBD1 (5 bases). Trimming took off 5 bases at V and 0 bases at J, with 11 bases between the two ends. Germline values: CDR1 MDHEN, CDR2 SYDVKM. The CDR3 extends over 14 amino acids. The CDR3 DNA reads TGTGCCAGCAGTCTGGGGCCCACCTCCTACGAGCAGTACTTC. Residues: CASSLGPTSYEQYF.

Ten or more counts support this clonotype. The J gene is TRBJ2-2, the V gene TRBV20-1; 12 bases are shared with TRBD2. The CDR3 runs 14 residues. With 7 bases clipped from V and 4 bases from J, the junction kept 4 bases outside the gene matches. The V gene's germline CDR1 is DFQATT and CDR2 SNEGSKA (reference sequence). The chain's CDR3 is CSVMTSGGTGELFF. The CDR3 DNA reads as TGCAGTGTCATGACTAGCGGGGGCACCGGGGAGCTGTTTTTT.

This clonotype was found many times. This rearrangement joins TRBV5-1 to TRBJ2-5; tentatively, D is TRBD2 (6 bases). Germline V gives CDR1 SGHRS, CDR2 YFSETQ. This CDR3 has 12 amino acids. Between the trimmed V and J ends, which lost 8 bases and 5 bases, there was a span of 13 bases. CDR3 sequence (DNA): TGCGCCAGAGAACTAGCTGGGGAGACCCAGTACTTC. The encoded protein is CARELAGETQYF.

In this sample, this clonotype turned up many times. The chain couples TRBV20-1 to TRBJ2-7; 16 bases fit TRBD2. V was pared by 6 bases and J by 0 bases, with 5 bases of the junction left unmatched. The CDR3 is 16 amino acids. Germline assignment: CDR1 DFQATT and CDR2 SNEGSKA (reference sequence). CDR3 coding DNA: TGCAGTGCCACGGGACTAGCGGGAGGGCCCTCCTACGAGCAGTACTTC. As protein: CSATGLAGGPSYEQYF.

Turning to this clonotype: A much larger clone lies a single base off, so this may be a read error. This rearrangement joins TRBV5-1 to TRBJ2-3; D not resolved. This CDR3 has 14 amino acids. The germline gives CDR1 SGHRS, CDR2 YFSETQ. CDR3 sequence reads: CASSLGAERDKQYF. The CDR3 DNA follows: TGCGCCAGCAGCTTGGGGGCAGAAAGAGATAAGCAGTATTTT.

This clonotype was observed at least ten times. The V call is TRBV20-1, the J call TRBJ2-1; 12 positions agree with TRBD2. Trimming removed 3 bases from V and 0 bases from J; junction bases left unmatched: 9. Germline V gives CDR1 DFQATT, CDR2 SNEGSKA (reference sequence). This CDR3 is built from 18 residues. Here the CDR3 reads CSASWSSGGALSYNEQFF. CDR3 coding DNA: TGCAGTGCTAGCTGGTCTAGCGGGGGGGCCCTCTCCTACAATGAGCAGTTCTTC.

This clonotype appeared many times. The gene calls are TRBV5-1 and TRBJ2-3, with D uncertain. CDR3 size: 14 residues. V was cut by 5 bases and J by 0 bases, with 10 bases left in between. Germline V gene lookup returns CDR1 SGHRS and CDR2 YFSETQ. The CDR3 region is CASSRLDSTDTQYF. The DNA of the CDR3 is TGCGCCAGCAGTCGTCTAGACAGCACAGATACGCAGTATTTT.

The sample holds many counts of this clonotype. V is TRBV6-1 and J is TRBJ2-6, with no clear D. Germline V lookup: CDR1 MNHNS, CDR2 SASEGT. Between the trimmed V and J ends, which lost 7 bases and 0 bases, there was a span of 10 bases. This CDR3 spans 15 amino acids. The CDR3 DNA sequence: TGTGCCAGCATTGGGCGCAGCTCTGGGGCCAACGTCCTGACTTTC. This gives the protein CASIGRSSGANVLTF.